The rows below give T cell receptor beta chains drawn from one sample of a study of T cells after posttransplantation cyclophosphamide. The protocol was immunoSEQ multiplex PCR, while the TCRdb copy is restricted to in-frame clones and leaves out a portion. The table has under 3,000 clones, roughly four fifths seen once; the top ten hold around a fifth. Sequencing was done on a sample of PBMCs. The receptor set was obtained from a man between 25 and 39 years old with a blood cancer, CMV-positive, and with a related stem cell donor. CDR3s leave out the opening cysteine and the closing phenylalanine or tryptophan. D genes are given only for firm matches. Not every row has a clone size; where given, it reads once, few, many or a size class.

v_call	d_call	j_call	clone_size	cdr3_aa
TRBV19	.	TRBJ1-2	.	ASSIEESPDYGYT
TRBV27	TRBD2	TRBJ2-1	.	ASRGLADLGFNEQF
TRBV2	TRBD1	TRBJ1-3	few	ASSSRQGLFSGNTIY
TRBV6-6	TRBD2	TRBJ2-1	few	ASSRLAGGQNEQF
TRBV7-2	TRBD1	TRBJ2-7	.	ASSLVGTGDYEQY
TRBV6-1	.	TRBJ1-2	.	ASVQGDLQNYGYT
TRBV5-4	.	TRBJ2-7	.	ASSQDFAGFYEQY
TRBV18	.	TRBJ1-1	.	ASSPVQGLGNTEAF
TRBV30	.	TRBJ1-2	.	AWSPTGVSDGYT
TRBV7-6	TRBD1	TRBJ1-2	.	ASSLEDRYGYT